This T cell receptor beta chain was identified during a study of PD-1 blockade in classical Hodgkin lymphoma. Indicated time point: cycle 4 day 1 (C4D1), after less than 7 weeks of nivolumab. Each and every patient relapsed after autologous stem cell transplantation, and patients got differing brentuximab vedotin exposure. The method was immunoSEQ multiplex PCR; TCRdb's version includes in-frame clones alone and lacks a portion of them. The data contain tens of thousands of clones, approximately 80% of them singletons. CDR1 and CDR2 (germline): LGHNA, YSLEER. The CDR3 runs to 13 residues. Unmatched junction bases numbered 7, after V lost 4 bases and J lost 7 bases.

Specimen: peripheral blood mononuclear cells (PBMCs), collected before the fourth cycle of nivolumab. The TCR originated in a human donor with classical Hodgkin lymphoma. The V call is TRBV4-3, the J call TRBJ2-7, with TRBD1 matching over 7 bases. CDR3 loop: CASSRRQGQEQYF. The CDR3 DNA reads TGCGCCAGCAGCCGGAGACAGGGTCAGGAGCAGTACTTC.